These T cell receptor beta chains were read from a single sample in a study of blood T cell repertoires in COVID-19. Some clones are missing from TCRdb's copy, which holds only in-frame ones; the method was immunoSEQ multiplex PCR. Seen here are roughly 280,000 clones, around 90% observed once, and the top ten hold roughly 4%. Input material: PBMCs or T cells enriched from blood (not recorded which). The receptors shown here come from a woman aged 25 to 39 with acute COVID-19. Each CDR3 is given with its conserved first and last residue. A D gene is named only where the DNA matches it firmly. Size values are once, few and many counts, or a class for expanded clones, and some rows have none.

clone size: .
V gene: TRBV15
J gene: TRBJ2-7
D gene: TRBD2
CDR3 DNA: TGTGCCACCAGCAGAGATGGCGGGGGAGCCTACGAGCAGTACTTC
CDR3 protein: CATSRDGGGAYEQYF

clone size: .
V gene: TRBV3-1/TRBV3-2
J gene: TRBJ2-3
D gene: TRBD1
CDR3 DNA: TGTGCCAGCAGCCAACTGGGACAGGAGTTTGCAGATACGCAGTATTTT
CDR3 protein: CASSQLGQEFADTQYF

clone size: .
V gene: TRBV6-5
J gene: TRBJ1-6
D gene: .
CDR3 DNA: TGTGCCAGCAGCTCCACAGGGTATACCCTCCACTTT
CDR3 protein: CASSSTGYTLHF

clone size: .
V gene: TRBV7-6
J gene: TRBJ1-1
D gene: TRBD1
CDR3 DNA: TGTGCCAGCAGCTTAGACCTCCAGGGGGTAAGCACTGAAGCTTTCTTT
CDR3 protein: CASSLDLQGVSTEAFF

clone size: .
V gene: TRBV13
J gene: TRBJ2-1
D gene: TRBD2
CDR3 DNA: TGTGCCAGCACCCTCTTTGTAGCGGGAGGTAAAAGCTCCTACAATGAGCAGTTCTTC
CDR3 protein: CASTLFVAGGKSSYNEQFF

clone size: .
V gene: TRBV28
J gene: TRBJ1-5
D gene: TRBD1
CDR3 DNA: TGTGCCAGCAGTTCCGGGACAGGGGATTATCAGCCCCAGCATTTT
CDR3 protein: CASSSGTGDYQPQHF

clone size: .
V gene: TRBV19
J gene: TRBJ2-3
D gene: TRBD1
CDR3 DNA: TGTGCCAGTAGTATGGGATCTGGGAGCAGGGGGCGAGATACGCAGTATTTT
CDR3 protein: CASSMGSGSRGRDTQYF

clone size: .
V gene: TRBV7-2
J gene: TRBJ1-4
D gene: TRBD1
CDR3 DNA: TGTGCCAGCAGTGGAGGGGGCGCAACTAATGAAAAACTGTTTTTT
CDR3 protein: CASSGGGATNEKLFF

clone size: few
V gene: TRBV28
J gene: TRBJ1-3
D gene: .
CDR3 DNA: TGTGCCAGCAGAACTTCCGGGAGTATCACCATATATTTT
CDR3 protein: CASRTSGSITIYF

clone size: .
V gene: TRBV28
J gene: TRBJ1-5
D gene: .
CDR3 DNA: TGTGCCAGCAGTTTAGCAGGGGTCAATCAGCCCCAGCATTTT
CDR3 protein: CASSLAGVNQPQHF

clone size: .
V gene: TRBV3-1/TRBV3-2
J gene: TRBJ2-5
D gene: TRBD2
CDR3 DNA: TGTGCCAGCAGCCCGACTAGCACGGAGACCCAGTACTTC
CDR3 protein: CASSPTSTETQYF

clone size: .
V gene: TRBV10-3
J gene: TRBJ2-7
D gene: .
CDR3 DNA: TGTGCCACCAGGAGGGAGATAAAAGCCTACGAGCAGTACTTC
CDR3 protein: CATRREIKAYEQYF

clone size: .
V gene: TRBV18
J gene: TRBJ1-5
D gene: .
CDR3 DNA: TGTGCCAGCTCATCCCAGGGAAGCAATCAGCCCCAGCATTTT
CDR3 protein: CASSSQGSNQPQHF

clone size: once
V gene: TRBV27
J gene: TRBJ1-2
D gene: .
CDR3 DNA: TGTGCCAGCAGTTCCGGGGTGGGGGGGTTTGACTATGGCTACACCTTC
CDR3 protein: CASSSGVGGFDYGYTF

clone size: few
V gene: TRBV6-5
J gene: TRBJ1-2
D gene: .
CDR3 DNA: TGTGCCAGCAGTTATGACTCCCTCGGGGTTTCTGGCTACACCTTC
CDR3 protein: CASSYDSLGVSGYTF

clone size: .
V gene: TRBV6-5
J gene: TRBJ1-4
D gene: .
CDR3 DNA: TGTGCCAGCAGTTACGGGGGCATGGGTGAAAAACTGTTTTTT
CDR3 protein: CASSYGGMGEKLFF

clone size: .
V gene: TRBV30
J gene: TRBJ1-1
D gene: TRBD1
CDR3 DNA: TGTGCCTGGAGTACCGGGACAGGGCGGGAAGCTTTCTTT
CDR3 protein: CAWSTGTGREAFF

clone size: .
V gene: TRBV5-6
J gene: TRBJ2-5
D gene: .
CDR3 DNA: TGTGCCAGCAGCTTGTTCCGGGAGACCCAGTACTTC
CDR3 protein: CASSLFRETQYF